This T cell receptor beta chain derives from a study of identifying expanded T cells in peripheral blood. Overall study results and limits: Across healthy donors, higher total template counts meant significantly greater approximately 2-week count variance.

To note about this clone: The antigen remains unidentified.

The germline gives CDR1 SGHRS, CDR2 YFSETQ. The CDR3 spans 14 residues. The ends were cut back, 9 bases at V and 3 bases at J, with 17 bases in the middle. The table came from immunoSEQ multiplex PCR; TCRdb's copy has only in-frame clones and leaves some out. The data hold around 84,000 clones, with around 90% observed a single time. The sample taken for sequencing was blood. This sequence was found in a person aged 18 to 75 in good health. The J gene is TRBJ2-3, the V gene TRBV5-1, with D unresolved. CDR3 sequence (DNA): TGCGCCACAAAAGGGCCGCGAGGTACAGATACGCAGTATTTT. It translates to CATKGPRGTDTQYF.